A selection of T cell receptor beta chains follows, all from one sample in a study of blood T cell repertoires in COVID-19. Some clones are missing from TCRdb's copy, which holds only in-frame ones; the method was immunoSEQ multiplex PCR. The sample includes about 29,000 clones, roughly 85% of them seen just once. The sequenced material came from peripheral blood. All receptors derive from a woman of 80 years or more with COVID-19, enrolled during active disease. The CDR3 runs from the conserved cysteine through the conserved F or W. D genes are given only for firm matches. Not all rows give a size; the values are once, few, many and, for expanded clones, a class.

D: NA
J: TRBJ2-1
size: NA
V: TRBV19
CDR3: CASTRRLGNEQFF
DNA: TGTGCCAGTACACGGAGGTTGGGGAATGAGCAGTTCTTC

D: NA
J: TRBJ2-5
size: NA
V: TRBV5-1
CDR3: CASSPGHTFKPQETQYF
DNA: TGCGCCAGCAGCCCGGGACACACATTCAAACCCCAAGAGACCCAGTACTTC

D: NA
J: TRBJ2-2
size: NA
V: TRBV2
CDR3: CASSADTGELFF
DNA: TGTGCCAGCAGTGCGGACACCGGGGAGCTGTTTTTT

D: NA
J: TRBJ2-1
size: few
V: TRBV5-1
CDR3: CASRQEISYNEQFF
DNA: TGCGCCAGCAGACAGGAGATCTCCTACAATGAGCAGTTCTTC

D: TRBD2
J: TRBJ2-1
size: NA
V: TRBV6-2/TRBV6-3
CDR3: CASSGLSRGGAGSYNEQFF
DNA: TGTGCCAGCAGTGGACTTTCTCGGGGGGGGGCCGGGTCCTACAATGAGCAGTTCTTC

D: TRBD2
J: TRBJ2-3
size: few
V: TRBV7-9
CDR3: CASSHRLAGSTQYF
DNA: TGTGCCAGCAGCCATAGACTAGCGGGGTCTACGCAGTATTTT

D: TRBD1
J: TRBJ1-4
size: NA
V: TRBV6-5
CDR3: CASSYSGTGNEKLFF
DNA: TGTGCCAGCAGTTATTCCGGGACAGGGAATGAAAAACTGTTTTTT

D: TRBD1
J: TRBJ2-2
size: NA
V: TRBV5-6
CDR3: CASSHFVQGDSWTGELFF
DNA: TGTGCCAGCAGCCATTTTGTACAGGGGGATAGTTGGACCGGGGAGCTGTTTTTT

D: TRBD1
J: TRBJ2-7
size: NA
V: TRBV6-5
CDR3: CASSRGQGGEQYF
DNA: TGTGCCAGCAGTAGGGGACAGGGAGGCGAGCAGTACTTC

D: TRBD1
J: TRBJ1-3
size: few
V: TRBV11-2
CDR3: CASSGPRTGINTIYF
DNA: TGTGCCAGCAGCGGACCCCGGACAGGGATAAACACCATATATTTT

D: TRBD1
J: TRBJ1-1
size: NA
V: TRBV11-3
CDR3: CASSADRGDQPFF
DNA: TGTGCCAGCAGCGCCGACAGGGGGGACCAACCTTTCTTT

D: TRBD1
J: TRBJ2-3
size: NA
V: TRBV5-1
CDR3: CASRQGAASSTDTQYF
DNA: TGCGCCAGCAGGCAGGGGGCGGCCTCTAGCACAGATACGCAGTATTTT

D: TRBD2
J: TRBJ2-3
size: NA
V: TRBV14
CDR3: CASSGLAGARTDTQYF
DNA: TGTGCCAGCAGTGGCCTAGCGGGGGCACGCACAGATACGCAGTATTTT

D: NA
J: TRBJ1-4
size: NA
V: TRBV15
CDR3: CATSRDFSGKLFF
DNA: TGTGCCACCAGCAGAGATTTTAGCGGAAAACTGTTTTTT

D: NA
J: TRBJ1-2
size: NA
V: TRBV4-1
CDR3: CASSQDMAGMGYGYTF
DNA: TGCGCCAGCAGCCAAGATATGGCAGGTATGGGCTATGGCTACACCTTC

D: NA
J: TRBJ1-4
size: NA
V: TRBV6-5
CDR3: CASSREATNEKLFF
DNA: TGTGCCAGCAGCCGGGAAGCAACTAATGAAAAACTGTTTTTT

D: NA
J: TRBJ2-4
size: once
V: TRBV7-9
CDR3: CASRLGVGAKNIQYF
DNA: TGTGCATCCCGCTTAGGCGTCGGGGCCAAAAACATTCAGTACTTC

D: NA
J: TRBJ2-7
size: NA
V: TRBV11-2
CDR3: CASRDNSYEQYF
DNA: TGTGCCAGCAGGGACAACTCCTACGAGCAGTACTTC

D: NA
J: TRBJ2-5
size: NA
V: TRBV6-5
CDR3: CASSRPGQETQYF
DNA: TGTGCCAGCAGCCGACCGGGACAAGAGACCCAGTACTTC

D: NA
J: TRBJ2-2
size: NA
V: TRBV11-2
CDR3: CASSLNSPSTGELFF
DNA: TGTGCCAGCAGCTTAAATAGCCCGAGCACCGGGGAGCTGTTTTTT

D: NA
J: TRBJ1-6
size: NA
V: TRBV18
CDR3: CASSPTGSSYNSPLHF
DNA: TGTGCCAGCTCACCCACAGGGAGCTCCTATAATTCACCCCTCCACTTT

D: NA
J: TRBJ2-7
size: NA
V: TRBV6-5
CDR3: CASSIGTPPSYEQYF
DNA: TGTGCCAGCAGCATTGGGACTCCACCCTCCTACGAGCAGTACTTC

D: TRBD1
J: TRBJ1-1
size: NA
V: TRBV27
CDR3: CASSFRDRADTEAFF
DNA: TGTGCCAGCAGTTTTCGGGACAGGGCAGACACTGAAGCTTTCTTT

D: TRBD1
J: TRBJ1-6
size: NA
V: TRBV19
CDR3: CASSVTGNSPLHF
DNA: TGTGCCAGTAGTGTGACAGGGAATTCACCCCTCCACTTT

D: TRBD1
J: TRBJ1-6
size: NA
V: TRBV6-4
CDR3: CASSVGQGGNSPLHF
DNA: TGTGCCAGCAGTGTCGGACAGGGGGGTAATTCACCCCTCCACTTT

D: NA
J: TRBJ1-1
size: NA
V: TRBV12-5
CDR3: CASGLVKRGAFF
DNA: TGTGCTAGTGGTTTGGTGAAAAGGGGAGCTTTCTTT

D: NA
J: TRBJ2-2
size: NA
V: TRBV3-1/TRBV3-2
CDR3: CASTGTLNTGELFF
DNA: TGTGCCAGCACCGGGACATTGAACACCGGGGAGCTGTTTTTT

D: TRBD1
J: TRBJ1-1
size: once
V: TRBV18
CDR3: CASSPQTGMNTEAFF
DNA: TGTGCCAGCTCACCACAGACAGGGATGAACACTGAAGCTTTCTTT

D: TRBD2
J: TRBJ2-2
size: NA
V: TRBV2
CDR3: CASSSGLAGEGELFF
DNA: TGTGCCAGCAGCTCGGGACTAGCGGGGGAAGGGGAGCTGTTTTTT

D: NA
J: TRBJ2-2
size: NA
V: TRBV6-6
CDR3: CASSYSRGNTGELFF
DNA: TGTGCCAGCAGTTACTCGCGGGGGAACACCGGGGAGCTGTTTTTT

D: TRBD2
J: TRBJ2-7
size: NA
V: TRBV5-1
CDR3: CASSDSGGGYEQYF
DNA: TGCGCCAGCAGCGATAGCGGGGGGGGCTACGAGCAGTACTTC

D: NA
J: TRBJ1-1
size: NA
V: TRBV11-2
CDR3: CASSFGGAGAFF
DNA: TGTGCCAGCAGCTTCGGGGGGGCCGGAGCTTTCTTT

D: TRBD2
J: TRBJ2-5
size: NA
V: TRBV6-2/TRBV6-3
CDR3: CASSYSIGTSGVETQYF
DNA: TGTGCCAGCAGTTACTCGATAGGGACTAGCGGGGTCGAGACCCAGTACTTC

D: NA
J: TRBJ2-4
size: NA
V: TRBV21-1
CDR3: CASSKVGTGKNIQYF
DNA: TGTGCCAGCAGCAAAGTGGGGACAGGTAAAAACATTCAGTACTTC

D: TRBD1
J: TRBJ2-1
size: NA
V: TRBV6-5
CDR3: CASSRQGAANEQFF
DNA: TGTGCCAGCAGTCGACAGGGGGCGGCAAATGAGCAGTTCTTC

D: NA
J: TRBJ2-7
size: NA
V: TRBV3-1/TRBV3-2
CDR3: CASSQKGGGSEQYF
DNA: TGTGCCAGCAGCCAAAAGGGGGGGGGAAGCGAGCAGTACTTC

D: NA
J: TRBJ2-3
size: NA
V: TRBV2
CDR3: CASSYTSNTDTQYF
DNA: TGTGCCAGCAGTTACACGTCCAACACAGATACGCAGTATTTT

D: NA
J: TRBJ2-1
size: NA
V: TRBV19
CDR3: CASSSGAGNYNEQFF
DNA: TGTGCCAGTAGTAGCGGGGCGGGCAACTACAATGAGCAGTTCTTC

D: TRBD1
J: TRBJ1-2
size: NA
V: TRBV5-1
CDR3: CASSFGTGYGYTF
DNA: TGCGCCAGCAGCTTCGGGACAGGTTATGGCTACACCTTC

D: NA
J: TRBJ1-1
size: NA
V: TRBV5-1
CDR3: CASSLRQGNTEAFF
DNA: TGCGCCAGCAGCTTGAGGCAGGGCAACACTGAAGCTTTCTTT

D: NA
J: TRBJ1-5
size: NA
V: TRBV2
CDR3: CASSASGVAGQPQHF
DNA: TGTGCCAGCAGTGCATCGGGGGTGGCGGGTCAGCCCCAGCATTTT

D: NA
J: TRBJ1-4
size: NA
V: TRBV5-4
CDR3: CASSPAGAASNEKLFF
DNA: TGTGCCAGCAGCCCAGCTGGGGCAGCCTCTAATGAAAAACTGTTTTTT

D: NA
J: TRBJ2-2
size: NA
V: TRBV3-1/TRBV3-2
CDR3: CASSLGTLNTGELFF
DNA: TGTGCCAGCAGCCTCGGGACACTGAACACCGGGGAGCTGTTTTTT

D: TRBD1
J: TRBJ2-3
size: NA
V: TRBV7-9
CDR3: CASSLVRTGGQDTQYF
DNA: TGTGCCAGCAGCTTAGTGAGGACAGGGGGCCAAGATACGCAGTATTTT

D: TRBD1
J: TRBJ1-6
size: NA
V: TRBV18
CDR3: CASSPDRGSSPLHF
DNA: TGTGCCAGCTCACCAGACAGGGGAAGTTCACCCCTCCACTTT

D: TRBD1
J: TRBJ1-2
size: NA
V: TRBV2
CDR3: CASSELGQNYGYTF
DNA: TGTGCCAGCAGCGAGCTGGGACAGAACTATGGCTACACCTTC